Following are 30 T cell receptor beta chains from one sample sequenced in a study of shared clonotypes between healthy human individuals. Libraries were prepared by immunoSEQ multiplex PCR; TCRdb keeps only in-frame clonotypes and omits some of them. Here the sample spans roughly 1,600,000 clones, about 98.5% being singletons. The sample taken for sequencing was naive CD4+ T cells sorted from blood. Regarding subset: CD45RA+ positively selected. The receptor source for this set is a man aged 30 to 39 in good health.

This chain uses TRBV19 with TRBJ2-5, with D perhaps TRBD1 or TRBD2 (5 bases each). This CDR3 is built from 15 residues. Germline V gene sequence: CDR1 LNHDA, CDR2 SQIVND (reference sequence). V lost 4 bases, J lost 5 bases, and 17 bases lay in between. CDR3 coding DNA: TGTGCCAGTAGTAGTAGTAGGGGAGAGATGGAGACCCAGTACTTC. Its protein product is CASSSSRGEMETQYF.

The CDR3 sequence is CASSFSSSGANVLTF. In nucleotides, the CDR3 is TGTGCCAGCAGCTTCTCCTCATCTGGGGCCAACGTCCTGACTTTC. The chain recombines TRBV7-9 with TRBJ2-6; D is ambiguous. In germline, CDR1 is SEHNR, CDR2 FQNEAQ (reference sequence). This CDR3 is 15 amino acids long. V lost 3 bases and J lost 1, with 7 bases in between.

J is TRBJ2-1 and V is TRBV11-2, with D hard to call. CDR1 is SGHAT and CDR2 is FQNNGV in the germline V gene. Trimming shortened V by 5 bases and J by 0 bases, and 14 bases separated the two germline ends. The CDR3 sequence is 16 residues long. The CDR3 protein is CASSPRWASSYNEQFF. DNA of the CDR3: TGTGCCAGCAGCCCCCGCTGGGCAAGCTCCTACAATGAGCAGTTCTTC.

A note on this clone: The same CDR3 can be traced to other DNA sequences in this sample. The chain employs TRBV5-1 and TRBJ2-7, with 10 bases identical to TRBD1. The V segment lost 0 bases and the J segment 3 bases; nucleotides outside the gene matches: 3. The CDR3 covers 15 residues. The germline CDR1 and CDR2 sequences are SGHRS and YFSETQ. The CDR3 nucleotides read TGCGCCAGCAGCTTGGCCGGGACAGGGGACTACGAGCAGTACTTC. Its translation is CASSLAGTGDYEQYF.

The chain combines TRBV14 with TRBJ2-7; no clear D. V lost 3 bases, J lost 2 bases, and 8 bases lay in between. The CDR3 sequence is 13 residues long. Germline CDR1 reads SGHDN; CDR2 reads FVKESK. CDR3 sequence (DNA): TGTGCCAGCAGCCACCAAGTCCCCTACGAGCAGTACTTC. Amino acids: CASSHQVPYEQYF.

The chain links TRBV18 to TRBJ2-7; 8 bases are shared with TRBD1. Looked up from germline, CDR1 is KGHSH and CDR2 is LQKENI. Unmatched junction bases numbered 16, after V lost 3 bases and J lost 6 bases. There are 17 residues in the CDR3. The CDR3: CASSPVNRDRWRSEQYF. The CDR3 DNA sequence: TGTGCCAGCTCACCCGTGAATCGGGACAGGTGGAGGAGCGAGCAGTACTTC.

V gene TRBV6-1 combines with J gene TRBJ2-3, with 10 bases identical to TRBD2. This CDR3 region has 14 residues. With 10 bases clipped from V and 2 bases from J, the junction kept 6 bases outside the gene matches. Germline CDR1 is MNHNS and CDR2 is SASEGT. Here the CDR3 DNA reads TGTGCCACTAAACTAGCGGGGTCCACAGATACGCAGTATTTT. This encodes CATKLAGSTDTQYF.

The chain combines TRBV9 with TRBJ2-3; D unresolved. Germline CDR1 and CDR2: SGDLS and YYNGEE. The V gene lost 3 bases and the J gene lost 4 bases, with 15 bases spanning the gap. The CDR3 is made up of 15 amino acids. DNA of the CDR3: TGTGCCAGCAGCGCCTTCTCGGGTGGGCCAGATACGCAGTATTTT. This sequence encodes CASSAFSGGPDTQYF. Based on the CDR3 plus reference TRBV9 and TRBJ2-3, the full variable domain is DSGVTQTPKHLITATGQRVTLRCSPRSGDLSVYWYQQSLDQGLQFLIQYYNGEERAKGNILERFSAQQFPDLHSELNLSSLELGDSALYFCASSAFSGGPDTQYFGPGTRLTVL.

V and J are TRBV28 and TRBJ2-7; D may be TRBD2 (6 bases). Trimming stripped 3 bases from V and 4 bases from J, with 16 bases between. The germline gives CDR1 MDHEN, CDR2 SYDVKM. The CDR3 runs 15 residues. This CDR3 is CASSFRSSESYEQYF. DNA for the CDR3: TGTGCCAGCAGTTTTAGGTCTAGCGAGTCGTACGAGCAGTACTTC.

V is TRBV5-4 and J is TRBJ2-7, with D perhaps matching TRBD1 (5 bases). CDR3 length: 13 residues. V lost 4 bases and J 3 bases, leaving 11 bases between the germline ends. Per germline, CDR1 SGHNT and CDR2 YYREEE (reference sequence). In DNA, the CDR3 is TGTGCCAGCAGCGACCAACAGGTCTACGAGCAGTACTTC. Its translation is CASSDQQVYEQYF. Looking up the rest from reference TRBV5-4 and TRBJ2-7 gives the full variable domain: ETGVTQSPTHLIKTRGQQVTLRCSSQSGHNTVSWYQQALGQGPQFIFQYYREEENGRGNFPPRFSGLQFPNYSSELNVNALELDDSALYLCASSDQQVYEQYFGPGTRLTVT.

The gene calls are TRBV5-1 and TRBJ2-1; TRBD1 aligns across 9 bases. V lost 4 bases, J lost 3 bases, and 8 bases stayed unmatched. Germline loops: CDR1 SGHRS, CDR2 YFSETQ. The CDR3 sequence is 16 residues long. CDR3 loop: CASSLPPGQGYNEQFF. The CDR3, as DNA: TGCGCCAGCAGCCTCCCCCCGGGACAGGGCTACAATGAGCAGTTCTTC.

The CDR3 nucleotides are TGTGCCAGCAGCGAACTAGCGGGAGCCGCAGATACGCAGTATTTT. It yields the protein CASSELAGAADTQYF. This chain uses TRBV7-2 with TRBJ2-3; 11 nucleotides match TRBD2. In germline, CDR1 is SGHTA, CDR2 FQGNSA. V lost 5 bases to trimming and J lost 4 bases; unmatched junction nucleotides: 5. CDR3 length: 15 residues.

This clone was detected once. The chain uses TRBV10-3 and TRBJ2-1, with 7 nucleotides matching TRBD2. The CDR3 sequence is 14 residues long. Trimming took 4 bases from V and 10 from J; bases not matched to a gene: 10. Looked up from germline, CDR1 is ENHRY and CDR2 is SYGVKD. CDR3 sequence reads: CAISGTGGMSEQFF. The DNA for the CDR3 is TGTGCCATCAGTGGAACGGGAGGAATGAGCGAGCAGTTCTTC.

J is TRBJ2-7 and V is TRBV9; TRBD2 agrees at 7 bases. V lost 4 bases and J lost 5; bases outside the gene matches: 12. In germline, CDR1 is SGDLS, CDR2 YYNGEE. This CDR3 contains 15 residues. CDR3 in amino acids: CASSTQAGNRNEQYF. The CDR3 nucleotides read TGTGCCAGCAGCACCCAAGCGGGAAATAGGAACGAGCAGTACTTC.

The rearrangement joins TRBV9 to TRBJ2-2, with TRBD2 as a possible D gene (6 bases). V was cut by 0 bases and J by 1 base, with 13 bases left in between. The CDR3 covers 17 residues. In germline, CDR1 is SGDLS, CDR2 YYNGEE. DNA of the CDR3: TGTGCCAGCAGCGTAGCATCGATAGCGGAGAACACCGGGGAGCTGTTTTTT. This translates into CASSVASIAENTGELFF.

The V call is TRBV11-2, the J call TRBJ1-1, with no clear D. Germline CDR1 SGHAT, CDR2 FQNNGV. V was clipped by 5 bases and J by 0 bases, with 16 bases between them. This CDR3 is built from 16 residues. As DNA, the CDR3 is TGTGCCAGCAGCCTGAGTGGAGGCAGATTGAACACTGAAGCTTTCTTT. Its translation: CASSLSGGRLNTEAFF.

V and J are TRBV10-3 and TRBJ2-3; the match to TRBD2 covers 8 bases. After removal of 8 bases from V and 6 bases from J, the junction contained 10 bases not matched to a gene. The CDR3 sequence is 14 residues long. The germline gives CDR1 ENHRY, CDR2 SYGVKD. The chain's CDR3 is CAIQREMGLDTQYF. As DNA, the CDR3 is TGTGCCATCCAGCGGGAGATGGGCCTGGATACGCAGTATTTT.

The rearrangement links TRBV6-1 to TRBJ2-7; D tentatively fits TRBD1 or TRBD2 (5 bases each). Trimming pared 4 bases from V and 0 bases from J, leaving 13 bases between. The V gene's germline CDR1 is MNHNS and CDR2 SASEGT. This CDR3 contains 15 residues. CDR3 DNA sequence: TGTGCCAGCAGTGTTGCCGGGACGGGCTCCTACGAGCAGTACTTC. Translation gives CASSVAGTGSYEQYF.

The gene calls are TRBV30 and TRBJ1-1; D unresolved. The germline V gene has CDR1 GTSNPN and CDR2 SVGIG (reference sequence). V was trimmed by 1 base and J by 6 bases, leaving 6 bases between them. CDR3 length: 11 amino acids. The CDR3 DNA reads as TGTGCCTGGAGTGCCCTCGCTGAAGCTTTCTTT. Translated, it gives CAWSALAEAFF.

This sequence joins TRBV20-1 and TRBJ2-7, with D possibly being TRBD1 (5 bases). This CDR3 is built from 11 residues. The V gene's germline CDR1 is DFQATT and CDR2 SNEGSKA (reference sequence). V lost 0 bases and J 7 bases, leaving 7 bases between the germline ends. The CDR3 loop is CSARERTEQYF. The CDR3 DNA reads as TGCAGTGCTAGAGAGAGGACAGAGCAGTACTTC.

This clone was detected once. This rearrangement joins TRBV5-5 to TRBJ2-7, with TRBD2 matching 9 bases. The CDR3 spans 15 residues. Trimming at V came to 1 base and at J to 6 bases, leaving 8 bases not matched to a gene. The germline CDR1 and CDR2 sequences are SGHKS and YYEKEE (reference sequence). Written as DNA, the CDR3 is TGTGCCAGCAGCTTGTTGCGGGAGGGCCCCGGCGAGCAGTACTTC. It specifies CASSLLREGPGEQYF.

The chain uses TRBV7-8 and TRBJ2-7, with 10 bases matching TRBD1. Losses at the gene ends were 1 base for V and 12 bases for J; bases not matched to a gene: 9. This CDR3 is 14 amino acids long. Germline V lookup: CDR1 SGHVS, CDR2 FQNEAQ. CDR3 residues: CASSLERDRGLRYF. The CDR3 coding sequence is TGTGCCAGCAGCTTAGAGAGGGACAGGGGCCTTAGGTACTTC.

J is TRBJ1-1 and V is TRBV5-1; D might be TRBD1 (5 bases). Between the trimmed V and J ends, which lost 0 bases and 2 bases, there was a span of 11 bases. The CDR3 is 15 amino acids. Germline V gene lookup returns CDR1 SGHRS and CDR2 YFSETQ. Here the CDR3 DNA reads TGCGCCAGCAGCTTGGGTTGGGACGGAAACACTGAAGCTTTCTTT. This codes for CASSLGWDGNTEAFF.

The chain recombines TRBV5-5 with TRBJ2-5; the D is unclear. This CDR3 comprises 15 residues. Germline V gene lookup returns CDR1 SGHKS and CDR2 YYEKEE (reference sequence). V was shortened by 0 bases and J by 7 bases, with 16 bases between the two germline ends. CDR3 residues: CASSLVGDQRGTQYF. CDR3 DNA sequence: TGTGCCAGCAGCTTGGTTGGAGACCAGCGCGGGACCCAGTACTTC.

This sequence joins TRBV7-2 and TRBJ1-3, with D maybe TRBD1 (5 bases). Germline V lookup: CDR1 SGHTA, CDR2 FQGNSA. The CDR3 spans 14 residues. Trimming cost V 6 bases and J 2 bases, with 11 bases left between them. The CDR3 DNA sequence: TGTGCCAGCAGACGGGACCGGGCTGGAAACACCATATATTTT. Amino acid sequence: CASRRDRAGNTIYF.

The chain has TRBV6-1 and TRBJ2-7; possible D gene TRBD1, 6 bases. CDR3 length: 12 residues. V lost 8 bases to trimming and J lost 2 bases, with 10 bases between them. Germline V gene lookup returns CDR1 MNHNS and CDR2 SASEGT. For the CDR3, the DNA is TGTGCCAGCCAGGGGCGCGCCTACGAGCAGTACTTC. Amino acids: CASQGRAYEQYF.

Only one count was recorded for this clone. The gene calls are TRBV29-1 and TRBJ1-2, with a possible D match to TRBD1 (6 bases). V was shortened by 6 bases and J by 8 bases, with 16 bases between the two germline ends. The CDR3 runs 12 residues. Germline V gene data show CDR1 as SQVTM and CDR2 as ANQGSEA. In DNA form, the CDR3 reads TGCAGCGTCGTTGACCAGGGGCCAGGCTACACCTTC. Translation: CSVVDQGPGYTF.

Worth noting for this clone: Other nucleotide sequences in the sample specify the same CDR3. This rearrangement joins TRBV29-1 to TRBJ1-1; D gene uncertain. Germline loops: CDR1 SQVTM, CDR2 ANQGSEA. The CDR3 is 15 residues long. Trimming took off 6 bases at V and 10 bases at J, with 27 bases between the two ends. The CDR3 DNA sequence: TGCAGCGTCCTTACCCTATATATGAGGACTTACGGAGCTTTCTTT. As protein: CSVLTLYMRTYGAFF. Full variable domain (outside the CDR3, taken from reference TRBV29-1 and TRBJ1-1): SAVISQKPSRDICQRGTSLTIQCQVDSQVTMMFWYRQQPGQSLTLIATANQGSEATYESGFVIDKFPISRPNLTFSTLTVSNMSPEDSSIYLCSVLTLYMRTYGAFFGQGTRLTVV.

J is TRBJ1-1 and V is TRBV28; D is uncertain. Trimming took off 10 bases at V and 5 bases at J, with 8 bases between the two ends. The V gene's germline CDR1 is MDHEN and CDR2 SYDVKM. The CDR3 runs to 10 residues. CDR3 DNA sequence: TGTGCCACGCGGGCGACTGAAGCTTTCTTT. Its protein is CATRATEAFF.

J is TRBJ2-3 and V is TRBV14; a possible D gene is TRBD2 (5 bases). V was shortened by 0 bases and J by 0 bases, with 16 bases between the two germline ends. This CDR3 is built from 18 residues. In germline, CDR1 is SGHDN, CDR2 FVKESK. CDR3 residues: CASSQDGVLAASTDTQYF. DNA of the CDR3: TGTGCCAGCAGCCAAGACGGCGTCCTAGCCGCTAGCACAGATACGCAGTATTTT.